This TCR beta chain was recorded in a study of vaccination effects on CD4 cells after COVID-19. Whole-study context: Median timing of post-vaccine samples was 72 days after the second dose.

The study's findings and limits: After vaccination of healthy people, only 1 of 255 vaccine-induced clones cross-reacted with common cold coronaviruses.

Per the germline V gene, CDR1 is MGHDK and CDR2 is SYGVNS. The V and J ends lost 7 bases and 4 bases respectively, with 10 bases between them. CDR3 size: 12 residues. Assay used: immunoSEQ multiplex PCR; TCRdb lists only in-frame clones, some missing. Altogether about 64,000 clones are present, roughly 78% being singletons, with the ten largest covering 1.5% to 2%. Within the ViraFEST assay, antigen-specific CD4+ T cells underwent expansion with viral peptide pools prior to sequencing. Scientists isolated CD4+ T cells after an approximately 10-day culture period ended. Each participant was administered two doses of either the BNT162b2 or the mRNA-1273 vaccine. Nucleocapsid antibodies were negative in the vaccine recipients, who had never had SARS-CoV-2 infection. A half-medium replacement with IL-2 medium was carried out on days 3 and 7. In regard to this clone: Its antigen is as yet unknown.

V usage is TRBV25-1 and J usage is TRBJ1-1, with a tentative D call TRBD1 (5 bases). The specimen was CD4+ T cells from PBMCs cultured with HCoV-OC43 spike peptides, collected after COVID-19 vaccination. Subset reported: HCoV-OC43 spike overlapping peptide pool stimulation. The receptor comes from a human donor who received a COVID-19 vaccine. CDR3 nucleotide sequence: TGTGCCAGCAAGAGGGGCCTCACTGAAGCTTTCTTT. Its protein is CASKRGLTEAFF. The variable domain in full, completed from reference TRBV25-1 and TRBJ1-1, reads EADIYQTPRYLVIGTGKKITLECSQTMGHDKMYWYQQDPGMELHLIHYSYGVNSTEKGDLSSESTVSRIRTEHFPLTLESARPSHTSQYLCASKRGLTEAFFGQGTRLTVV.